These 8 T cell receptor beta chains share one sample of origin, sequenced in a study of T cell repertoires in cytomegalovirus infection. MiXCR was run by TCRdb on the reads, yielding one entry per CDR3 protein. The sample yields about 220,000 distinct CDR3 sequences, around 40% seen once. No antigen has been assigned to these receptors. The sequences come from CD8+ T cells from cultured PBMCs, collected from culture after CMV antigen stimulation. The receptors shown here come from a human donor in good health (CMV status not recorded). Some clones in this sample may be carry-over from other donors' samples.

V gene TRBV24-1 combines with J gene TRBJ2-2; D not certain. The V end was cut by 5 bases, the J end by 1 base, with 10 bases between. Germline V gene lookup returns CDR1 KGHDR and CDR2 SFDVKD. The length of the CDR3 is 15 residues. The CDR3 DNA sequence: TGTGCCACCAGTGTCGGAACGGGGAACACCGGGGAGCTGTTTTTT. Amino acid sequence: CATSVGTGNTGELFF.

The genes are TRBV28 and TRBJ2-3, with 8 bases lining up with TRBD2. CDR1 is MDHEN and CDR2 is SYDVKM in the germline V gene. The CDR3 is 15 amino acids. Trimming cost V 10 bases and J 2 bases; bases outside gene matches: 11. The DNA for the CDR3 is TGTGCCACCTCACCACTAGCGGAGATCACAGATACGCAGTATTTT. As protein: CATSPLAEITDTQYF.

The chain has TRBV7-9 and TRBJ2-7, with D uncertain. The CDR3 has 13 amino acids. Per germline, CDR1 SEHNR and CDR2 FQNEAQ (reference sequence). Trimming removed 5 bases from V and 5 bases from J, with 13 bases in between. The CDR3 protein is CASSPKERDEQYF. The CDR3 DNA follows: TGTGCCAGCAGCCCAAAGGAAAGGGACGAGCAGTACTTC.

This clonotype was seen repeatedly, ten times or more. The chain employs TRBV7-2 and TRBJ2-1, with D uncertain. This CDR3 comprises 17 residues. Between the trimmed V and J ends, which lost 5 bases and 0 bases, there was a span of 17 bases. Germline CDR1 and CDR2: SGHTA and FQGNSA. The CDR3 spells CASSPLRGPGSYNEQFF. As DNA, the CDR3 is TGTGCCAGCAGCCCACTGAGAGGTCCGGGCTCCTACAATGAGCAGTTCTTC.

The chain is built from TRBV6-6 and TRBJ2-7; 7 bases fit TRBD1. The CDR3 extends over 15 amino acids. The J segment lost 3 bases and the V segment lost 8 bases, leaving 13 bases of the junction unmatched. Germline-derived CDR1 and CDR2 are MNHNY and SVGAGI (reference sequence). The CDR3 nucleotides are TGTGCCAGCCGAAATAGAAGCCGGGACAGCTACGAGCAGTACTTC. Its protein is CASRNRSRDSYEQYF.

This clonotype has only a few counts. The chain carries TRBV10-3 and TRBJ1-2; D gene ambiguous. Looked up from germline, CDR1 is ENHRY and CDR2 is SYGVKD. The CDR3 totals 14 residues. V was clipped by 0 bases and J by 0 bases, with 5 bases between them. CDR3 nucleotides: TGTGCCATCAGTGAGTCGGCAGCTAACTATGGCTACACCTTC. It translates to CAISESAANYGYTF.

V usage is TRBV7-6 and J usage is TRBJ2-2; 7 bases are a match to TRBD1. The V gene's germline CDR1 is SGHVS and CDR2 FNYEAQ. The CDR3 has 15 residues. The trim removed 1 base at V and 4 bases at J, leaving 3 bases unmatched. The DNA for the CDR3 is TGTGCCAGCAGCTTAGATACAGGGGCCACCGGGGAGCTGTTTTTT. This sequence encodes CASSLDTGATGELFF.

The CDR3 sequence is CASSLTGQGVLNEKLFF. In DNA, the CDR3 is TGTGCCAGCAGTTTAACGGGACAGGGCGTTCTTAATGAAAAACTGTTTTTT. This sequence joins TRBV12-3 or TRBV12-4 and TRBJ1-4; 9 bases agree with TRBD1. The trim removed 2 bases at V and 4 bases at J, leaving 8 bases unmatched. This CDR3 spans 17 amino acids.